This T cell receptor beta chain was retrieved from a study of breast tumors, draining lymph nodes, adjacent tissues. This clonotype has at least ten counts. Antigen: not known. TCRdb independently ran MiXCR on the multiplex PCR reads; one entry per CDR3 protein. Seen here are 85,000 to 120,000 distinct CDR3 sequences, 30% observed once, and the top ten hold 5.5% to 7%. Regarding the study as a whole: That most tumor T cells come from lymph nodes remained unproven.

Samples came from axillary lymph nodes draining the breast cancer. This CDR3 has 16 amino acids. The trim removed 6 bases at V and 0 bases at J, leaving 7 bases unmatched. Per germline, CDR1 MNHNY and CDR2 SVGAGI (reference sequence). This receptor was obtained from a female donor with breast cancer. Some clones in this sample may be carry-over from other donors' samples. The V call is TRBV6-6, the J call TRBJ2-1, with 8 bases identical to TRBD2. Sequencing input: axillary lymph node tissue. The CDR3 DNA is TGTGCCAGCAGAACTAGCGGACAAAGCTCCTACAATGAGCAGTTCTTC. It yields the protein CASRTSGQSSYNEQFF.